This T cell receptor beta chain is from a study of blood T cells in healthy people across ages. General study findings and limits: Strong correlation linked observed beta diversity and percent naive T cells.

Germline V gene lookup returns CDR1 SNHLY and CDR2 FYNNEI. This CDR3 has 12 amino acids. V lost 10 bases to trimming and J lost 8 bases; unmatched junction nucleotides: 9. This clonotype has only a few counts. Its specificity is unknown. Isolation of PBMCs gave at least 6 million cells per sample. The second PCR ran roughly 7 to 12 cycles with a sample-barcoded 5' primer and J-beta primers. Every cDNA molecule bore a tag from a template-switch adaptor containing 12 random nucleotides. TCRdb fed the 5' RACE reads into MiXCR, producing one record per CDR3 protein. Of more than 550,000 distinct CDR3 sequences in the sample, 22% were seen once.

Sample: blood. This receptor was taken from a man between 70 and 80 years old in good health. The genes are TRBV2 and TRBJ1-2; TRBD1 aligns across 8 bases. The CDR3 nucleotides read TGTGCCACCTCTGCAGGGGGCCTAGGCTACACCTTC. It specifies CATSAGGLGYTF.